Included here is one TCR beta chain sequence, with context. This entry belongs to a study of OX40 agonist ivuxolimab in advanced cancers. This CDR3 has 17 amino acids. V shed 3 bases and J 1 base; nucleotides not matched to a gene: 9. Germline V CDR1 and CDR2: MNHNS, SASEGT. Method: immunoSEQ multiplex PCR; TCRdb's copy keeps in-frame clones and lacks some. The sample includes approximately 89,000 clones, approximately 91% of them seen just once. The source was CD4+ or CD8+ T cells sorted from blood, collected in a trial of the OX40 agonist ivuxolimab. The TCR comes from an adult with an advanced solid tumor such as melanoma, head and neck, liver or kidney cancer. The J gene is TRBJ1-3, the V gene TRBV6-1; 7 nucleotides match TRBD1. CDR3 sequence reads: CASSERGDRVSGNTIYF. CDR3 bases: TGTGCCAGCAGTGAGAGGGGAGACAGGGTATCTGGAAACACCATATATTTT.